This TCR beta chain was captured in a study of blood T cell repertoires in COVID-19. Overall study: PBMCs, B-cell-depleted T cells, or T cells were the source of the cDNA or gDNA that made up the material.

Profiled with immunoSEQ multiplex PCR; TCRdb holds only in-frame clones, not every one. Of around 150,000 clones listed, approximately 90% were seen once; the top ten hold about 6.6%. The participants were between roughly 18 and 89 years old and came from roughly 25 US areas. Self-reported history from a screening survey and questionnaire set each donor's cohort. V lost 4 bases and J lost 0; bases outside the gene matches: 17. There are 20 residues in the CDR3. Germline lookup yields CDR1 MNHNS and CDR2 SASEGT. The origin of this receptor is a woman between 45 and 60 years old who had recovered from COVID-19. Input material: PBMCs or T cells enriched from blood (not recorded which). The V gene is TRBV6-1, the J gene TRBJ1-3; 8 bases align to TRBD1. This chain's CDR3 is CASSALVAGGADLSGNTIYF. The CDR3 DNA reads TGTGCCAGCAGTGCCTTAGTTGCAGGGGGCGCTGACCTCTCTGGAAACACCATATATTTT.